This T cell receptor beta chain derives from a study of blood T cell repertoires in COVID-19. Study as a whole: The study drew acute and convalescent COVID-19 samples from the United States, Italy and Spain. In each case, the material was cDNA or gDNA derived from T cells, B-cell-depleted T cells, or PBMCs.

The CDR3 covers 15 residues. Germline-derived CDR1 and CDR2 are LGHNA and YNFKEQ. J was trimmed by 6 bases and V by 0 bases; bases with no gene match: 3. As handled by the study authors: Amplification of reference gene primers was used by the study to estimate nucleated cell counts. Sequencing was performed with immunoSEQ multiplex PCR; in TCRdb, only in-frame clones are kept and a portion is missing. That table gives V, J and clone size, and the DNA gave D and trimming. The sample shows 110,000 to 150,000 clones, 84% of them seen only once. The chain carries TRBV4-2 and TRBJ2-3; TRBD2 matches 10 bases. The sequence was obtained from a human donor in a cohort sampled during active COVID-19. What was sequenced was peripheral blood. CDR3 loop: CASSQELAGVDTQYF. The CDR3 DNA is TGTGCCAGCAGCCAAGAGCTAGCGGGGGTGGATACGCAGTATTTT.